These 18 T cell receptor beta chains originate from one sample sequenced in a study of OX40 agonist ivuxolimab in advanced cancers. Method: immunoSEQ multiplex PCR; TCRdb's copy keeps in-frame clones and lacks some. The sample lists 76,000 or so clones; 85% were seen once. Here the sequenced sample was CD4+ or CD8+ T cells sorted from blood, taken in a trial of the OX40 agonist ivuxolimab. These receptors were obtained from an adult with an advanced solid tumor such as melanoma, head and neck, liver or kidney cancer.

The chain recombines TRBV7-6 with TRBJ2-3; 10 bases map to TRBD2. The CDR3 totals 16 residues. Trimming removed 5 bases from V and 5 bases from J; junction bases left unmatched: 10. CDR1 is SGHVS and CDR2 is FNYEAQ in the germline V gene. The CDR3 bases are TGTGCCAGCAGCCCTGAAACTAGCGGGAACATAGATACGCAGTATTTT. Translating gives CASSPETSGNIDTQYF.

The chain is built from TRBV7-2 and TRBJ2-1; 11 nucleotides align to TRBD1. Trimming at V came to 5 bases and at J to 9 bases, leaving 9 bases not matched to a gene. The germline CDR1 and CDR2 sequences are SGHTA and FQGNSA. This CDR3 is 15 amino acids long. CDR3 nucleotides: TGTGCCAGCAGCGGCGGACAGGGGGCACGGAGTGAGCAGTTCTTC. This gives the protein CASSGGQGARSEQFF.

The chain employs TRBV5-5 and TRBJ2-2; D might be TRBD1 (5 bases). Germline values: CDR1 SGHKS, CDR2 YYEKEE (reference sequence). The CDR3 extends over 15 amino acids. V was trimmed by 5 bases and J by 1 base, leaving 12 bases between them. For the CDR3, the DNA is TGTGCCAGCAGGAAGTTCGGACAGAACACCGGGGAGCTGTTTTTT. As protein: CASRKFGQNTGELFF. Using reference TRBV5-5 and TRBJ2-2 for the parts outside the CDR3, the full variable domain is DAGVTQSPTHLIKTRGQQVTLRCSPISGHKSVSWYQQVLGQGPQFIFQYYEKEERGRGNFPDRFSARQFPNYSSELNVNALLLGDSALYLCASRKFGQNTGELFFGEGSRLTVL.

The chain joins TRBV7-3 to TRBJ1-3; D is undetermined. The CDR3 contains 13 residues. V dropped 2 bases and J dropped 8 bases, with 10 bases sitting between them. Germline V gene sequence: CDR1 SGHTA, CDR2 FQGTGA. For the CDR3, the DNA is TGTGCCAGCAGCTTAGGCCCCCGCGACACCATATATTTT. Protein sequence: CASSLGPRDTIYF.

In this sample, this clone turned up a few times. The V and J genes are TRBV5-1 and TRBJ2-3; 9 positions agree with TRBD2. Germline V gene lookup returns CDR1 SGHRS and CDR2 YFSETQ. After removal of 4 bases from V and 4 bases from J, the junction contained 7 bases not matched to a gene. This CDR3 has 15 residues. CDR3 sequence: CASSPSGVGADTQYF. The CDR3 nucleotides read TGCGCCAGCAGCCCTAGCGGGGTCGGGGCAGATACGCAGTATTTT.

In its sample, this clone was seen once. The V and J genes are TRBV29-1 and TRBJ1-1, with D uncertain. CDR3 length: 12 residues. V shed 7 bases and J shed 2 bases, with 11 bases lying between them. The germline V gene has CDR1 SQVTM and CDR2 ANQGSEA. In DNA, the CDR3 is TGCAGCGCTGGAGGAGTTAACACTGAAGCTTTCTTT. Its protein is CSAGGVNTEAFF.

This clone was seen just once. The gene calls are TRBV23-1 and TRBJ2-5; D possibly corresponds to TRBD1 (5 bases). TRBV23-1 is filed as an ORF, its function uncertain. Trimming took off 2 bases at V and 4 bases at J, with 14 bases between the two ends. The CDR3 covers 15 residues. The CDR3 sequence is CASSQGQGTRETQYF. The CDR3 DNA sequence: TGCGCCAGCAGTCAAGGGCAGGGAACCCGAGAGACCCAGTACTTC.

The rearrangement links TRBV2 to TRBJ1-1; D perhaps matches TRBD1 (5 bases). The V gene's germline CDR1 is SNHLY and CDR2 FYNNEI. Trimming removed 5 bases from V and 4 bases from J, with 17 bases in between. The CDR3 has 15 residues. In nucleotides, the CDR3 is TGTGCCAGCAGTCGCCGGGGGGACGCGAGCACTGAAGCTTTCTTT. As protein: CASSRRGDASTEAFF.

In DNA form, the CDR3 reads TGTGCCATCAGCCTCGACGGGGGGCTGTCTGAAGCTTTCTTT. This gives the protein CAISLDGGLSEAFF. V usage is TRBV10-3 and J usage is TRBJ1-1; D might be TRBD1 (6 bases). V was cut by 6 bases and J by 6 bases, with 17 bases left in between. The CDR3 sequence is 14 residues long. CDR1 is ENHRY, CDR2 SYGVKD, per germline.

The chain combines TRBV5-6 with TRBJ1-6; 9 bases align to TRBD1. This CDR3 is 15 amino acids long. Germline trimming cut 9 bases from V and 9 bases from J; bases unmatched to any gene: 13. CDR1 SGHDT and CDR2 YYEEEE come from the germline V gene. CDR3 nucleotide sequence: TGTGCCACCACCAACAGGGGGCGCCAAGGTTCACCCCTCCACTTT. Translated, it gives CATTNRGRQGSPLHF.

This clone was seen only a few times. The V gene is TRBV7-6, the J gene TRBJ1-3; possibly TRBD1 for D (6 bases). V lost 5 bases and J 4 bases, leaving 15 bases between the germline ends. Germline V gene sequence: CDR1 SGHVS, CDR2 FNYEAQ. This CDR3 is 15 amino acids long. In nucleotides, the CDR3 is TGTGCCAGCAGCCAATACAGGGCCCAAGGAAACACCATATATTTT. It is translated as CASSQYRAQGNTIYF.

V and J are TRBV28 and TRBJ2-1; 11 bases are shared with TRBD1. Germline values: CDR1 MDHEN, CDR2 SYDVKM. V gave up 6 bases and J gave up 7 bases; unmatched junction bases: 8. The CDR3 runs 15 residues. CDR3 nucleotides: TGTGCCAGCAGACCACCGGGACAGGGGGTTAATGAGCAGTTCTTC. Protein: CASRPPGQGVNEQFF.

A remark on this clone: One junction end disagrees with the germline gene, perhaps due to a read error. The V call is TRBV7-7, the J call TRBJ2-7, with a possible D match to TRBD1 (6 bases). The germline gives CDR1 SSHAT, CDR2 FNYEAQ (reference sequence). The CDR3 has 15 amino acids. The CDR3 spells CASSPDRTPSYEQYF. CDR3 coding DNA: TGTGCTAGCAGTCCTGACAGGACCCCCTCCTACGAGCAGTACTTC.

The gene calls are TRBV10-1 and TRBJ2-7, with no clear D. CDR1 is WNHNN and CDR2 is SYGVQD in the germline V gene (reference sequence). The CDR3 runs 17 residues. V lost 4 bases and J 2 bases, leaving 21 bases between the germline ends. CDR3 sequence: CASSAKFGQNPTYEQYF. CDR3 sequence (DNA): TGCGCCAGCAGTGCCAAGTTCGGGCAAAATCCCACCTACGAGCAGTACTTC.

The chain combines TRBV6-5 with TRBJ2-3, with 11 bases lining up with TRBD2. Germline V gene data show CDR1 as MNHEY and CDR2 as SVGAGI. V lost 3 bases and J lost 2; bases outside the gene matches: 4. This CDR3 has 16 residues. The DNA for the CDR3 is TGTGCCAGCAGTTATCTAGCGGGGGGCACCACAGATACGCAGTATTTT. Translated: CASSYLAGGTTDTQYF.

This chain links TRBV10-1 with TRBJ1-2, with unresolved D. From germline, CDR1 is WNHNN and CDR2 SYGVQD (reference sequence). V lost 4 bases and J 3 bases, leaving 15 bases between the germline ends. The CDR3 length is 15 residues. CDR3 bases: TGCGCCAGCAGTGCGCACCTGCCAGCAGACTATGGCTACACCTTC. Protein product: CASSAHLPADYGYTF.

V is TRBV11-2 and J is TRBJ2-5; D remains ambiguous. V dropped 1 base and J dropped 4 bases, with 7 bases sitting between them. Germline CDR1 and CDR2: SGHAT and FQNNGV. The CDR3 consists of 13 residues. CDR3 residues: CASSLVRRETQYF. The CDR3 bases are TGTGCCAGCAGCTTAGTCCGGCGAGAGACCCAGTACTTC. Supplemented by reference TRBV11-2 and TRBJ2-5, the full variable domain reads EAGVAQSPRYKIIEKRQSVAFWCNPISGHATLYWYQQILGQGPKLLIQFQNNGVVDDSQLPKDRFSAERLKGVDSTLKIQPAKLEDSAVYLCASSLVRRETQYFGPGTRLLVL.

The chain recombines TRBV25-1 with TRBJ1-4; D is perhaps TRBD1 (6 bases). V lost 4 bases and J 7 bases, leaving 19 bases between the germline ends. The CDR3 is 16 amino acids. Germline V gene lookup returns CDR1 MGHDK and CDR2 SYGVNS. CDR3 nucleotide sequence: TGTGCCAGCAGTGGCCCTTGGGGGGCCCTAGGTGAAAAACTGTTTTTT. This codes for CASSGPWGALGEKLFF.